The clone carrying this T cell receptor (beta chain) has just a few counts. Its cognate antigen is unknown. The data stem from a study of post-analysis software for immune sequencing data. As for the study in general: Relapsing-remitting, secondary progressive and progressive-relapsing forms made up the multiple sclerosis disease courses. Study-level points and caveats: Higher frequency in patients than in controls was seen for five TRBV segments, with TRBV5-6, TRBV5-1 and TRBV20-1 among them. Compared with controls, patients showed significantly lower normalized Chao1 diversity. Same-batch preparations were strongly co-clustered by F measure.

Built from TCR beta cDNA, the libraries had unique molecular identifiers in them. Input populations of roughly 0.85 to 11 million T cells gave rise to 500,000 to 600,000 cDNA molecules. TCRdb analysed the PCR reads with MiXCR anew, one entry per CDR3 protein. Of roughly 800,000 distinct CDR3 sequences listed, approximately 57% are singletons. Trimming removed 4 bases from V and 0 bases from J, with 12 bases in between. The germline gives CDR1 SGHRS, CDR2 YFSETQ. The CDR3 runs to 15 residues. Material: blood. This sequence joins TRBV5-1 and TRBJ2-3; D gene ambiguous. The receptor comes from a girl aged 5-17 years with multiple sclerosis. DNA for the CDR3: TGCGCCAGCAGCCCCCAACTGGCAAGCACAGATACGCAGTATTTT. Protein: CASSPQLASTDTQYF.